The 8 T cell receptor beta chains below come from one sample, sequenced in a study of shared clonotypes between healthy human individuals. Produced via immunoSEQ multiplex PCR; TCRdb's table is partial and in-frame only. The sample lists over 1.5 million clones, 95% to 99% occurring once. The sample consisted of naive CD4+ T cells sorted from blood. Documented subset: CD45RA+ positively selected. The receptors stem from a man aged 30 to 45 in good health.

The chain joins TRBV27 to TRBJ2-3, with D hard to call. The CDR3 is made up of 15 amino acids. Trimming cost V 3 bases and J 0 bases, with 10 bases left between them. In germline, CDR1 is MNHEY, CDR2 SMNVEV (reference sequence). The DNA of the CDR3 is TGTGCCAGCAGTTTTCTCACCCCTAGCACAGATACGCAGTATTTT. Protein: CASSFLTPSTDTQYF.

This clone appeared a single time. The chain joins TRBV21-1 to TRBJ2-3; the DNA was not compared with TRBD2, the D call given in the table. TRBV21-1 is recorded as a pseudogene. This CDR3 is 17 amino acids long. CDR3 region: CASSESSGIGPQDTQYF. Written as DNA, the CDR3 is TGTGCCAGCAGCGAATCTAGCGGGATAGGGCCACAGGATACGCAGTATTTT.

This rearrangement joins TRBV29-1 to TRBJ2-5; D gene ambiguous. Per germline, CDR1 SQVTM and CDR2 ANQGSEA. V lost 5 bases to trimming and J lost 3 bases, with 13 bases between them. The CDR3 sequence is 13 residues long. The CDR3 DNA follows: TGCAGCGTTTGGGTCCCAACCAAAGAGACCCAGTACTTC. This translates into CSVWVPTKETQYF.

Note on this clone: The same CDR3 is also encoded by other DNA sequences in this sample. The rearrangement uses TRBV5-1 and TRBJ2-1; 15 nucleotides line up with TRBD2. The CDR3 has 15 residues. Trimming cost V 4 bases and J 7 bases; bases outside gene matches: 3. Germline CDR1 SGHRS, CDR2 YFSETQ. The CDR3 sequence: CASSRGLAGGNEQFF. In DNA, the CDR3 is TGCGCCAGCAGCCGCGGACTAGCGGGGGGGAATGAGCAGTTCTTC.

The chain carries TRBV6-5 and TRBJ2-7; the match to TRBD2 covers 8 bases. The junction had 12 bases not matched to a gene; V was cut back by 5 bases and J by 6 bases. The CDR3 loop spans 15 amino acids. Germline values: CDR1 MNHEY, CDR2 SVGAGI. The CDR3 region is CASSRPGLEGSEQYF. The CDR3, as DNA: TGTGCCAGCAGTCGACCGGGACTAGAGGGGAGCGAGCAGTACTTC.

This rearrangement joins TRBV18 to TRBJ2-1; TRBD1 might be the D (6 bases). In germline, CDR1 is KGHSH, CDR2 LQKENI. The CDR3 runs 14 residues. The V end was cut by 5 bases, the J end by 9 bases, with 17 bases between. DNA of the CDR3: TGTGCCAGCTCAACAGGGACCAAAAAAGGTGAGCAGTTCTTC. This gives the protein CASSTGTKKGEQFF.

J is TRBJ1-2 and V is TRBV29-1, with D possibly being TRBD1 (5 bases). Trimming removed 0 bases at V and 7 bases at J, with 12 bases between. Germline values: CDR1 SQVTM, CDR2 ANQGSEA. This CDR3 comprises 13 residues. CDR3: CSVEDGDAGGYTF. CDR3 DNA sequence: TGCAGCGTTGAAGATGGGGACGCCGGTGGCTACACCTTC.

This clone showed up just once. This chain connects TRBV5-4 to TRBJ2-3, with D possibly TRBD2 on 5 matching bases. Trimming left V 4 bases short and J 4 bases short, with 16 bases between. Germline V gene data show CDR1 as SGHNT and CDR2 as YYREEE (reference sequence). The CDR3 spans 15 residues. The CDR3 nucleotides are TGTGCCAGCAGCCCTGGGCGGGTAGCGCCAGATACGCAGTATTTT. Amino acid sequence: CASSPGRVAPDTQYF.